These 8 T cell receptor beta chains were all obtained from the same sample, sequenced in a study of T cells expressing NK-cell markers. Reprocessing the 5' RACE reads, TCRdb reports a single entry for every CDR3 protein and omits DNA. The specimen's table records 350,000 to 400,000 distinct CDR3 sequences. The sample taken for sequencing was blood T cells: a sorted CD56 or NKG2C T cell subset, CD4+ or CD8+ T cells, or bulk PBMC T cells (not recorded which). These receptors all come from a woman in her 50s in good health.

The chain employs TRBV30 and TRBJ1-1; TCRdb outputs TRBD1, but without DNA this stays unchecked. From germline, CDR1 is GTSNPN and CDR2 SVGIG (reference sequence). This CDR3 has 16 amino acids. The CDR3 is CAWSVPGGRISTEAFF.

The chain employs TRBV7-9 and TRBJ2-3; the D gene TCRdb calls, TRBD1, cannot be checked with no DNA. This CDR3 has 18 amino acids. Germline V CDR1 and CDR2: SEHNR, FQNEAQ (reference sequence). CDR3 loop: CASRSQGGTPSSTDTQYF.

J is TRBJ2-1 and V is TRBV18; checking the TCRdb D call of TRBD1 is not possible without DNA. The V gene's germline CDR1 is KGHSH and CDR2 LQKENI. The CDR3 loop spans 17 amino acids. The CDR3 protein is CASPSRGGVSSYNEQFF.

The V gene is TRBV12-5, the J gene TRBJ2-1. Germline V lookup: CDR1 LGHNT, CDR2 FRNRAP. This CDR3 is 13 amino acids long. The CDR3 region is CASGLSLYNEQFF.

The chain recombines TRBV4-1 with TRBJ2-3; without DNA, the TCRdb call of TRBD1 cannot be checked. Germline CDR1 MGHRA, CDR2 YSYEKL. The CDR3 contains 18 residues. CDR3 sequence reads: CASSQEGTGGGRTDTQYF.

The chain uses TRBV14 and TRBJ2-3; TCRdb proposes TRBD2, but this gene call is untestable without DNA. The V gene's germline CDR1 is SGHDN and CDR2 FVKESK. The length of the CDR3 is 16 residues. CDR3 sequence: CASSQEGERRTDTQYF.

J is TRBJ2-3 and V is TRBV27; the TCRdb D gene call, TRBD1, has no DNA to confirm it. The CDR3 totals 14 residues. The V gene's germline CDR1 is MNHEY and CDR2 SMNVEV (reference sequence). This CDR3 is CASSWTGNPDTQYF.

V and J are TRBV27 and TRBJ2-7. Germline V gives CDR1 MNHEY, CDR2 SMNVEV (reference sequence). The CDR3 consists of 15 residues. The CDR3 region is CASRQKGFQDYEQYF.